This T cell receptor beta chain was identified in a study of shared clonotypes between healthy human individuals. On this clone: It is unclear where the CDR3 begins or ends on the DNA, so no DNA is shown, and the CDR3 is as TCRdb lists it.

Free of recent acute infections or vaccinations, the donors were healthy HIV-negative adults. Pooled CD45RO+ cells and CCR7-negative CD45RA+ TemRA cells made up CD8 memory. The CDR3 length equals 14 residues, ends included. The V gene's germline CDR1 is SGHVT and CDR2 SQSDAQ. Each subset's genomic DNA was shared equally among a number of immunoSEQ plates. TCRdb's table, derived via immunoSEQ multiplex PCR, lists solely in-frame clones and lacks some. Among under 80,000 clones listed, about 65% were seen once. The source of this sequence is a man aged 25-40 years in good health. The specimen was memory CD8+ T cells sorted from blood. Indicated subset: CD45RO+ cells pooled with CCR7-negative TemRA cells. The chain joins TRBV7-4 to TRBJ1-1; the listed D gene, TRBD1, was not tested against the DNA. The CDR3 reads CASSSSAGAPEAFF.